This T cell receptor (beta chain) was obtained from a study of regulatory T cells in long-lasting Graves disease. The trim removed 5 bases at V and 1 base at J, leaving 7 bases unmatched. The length of the CDR3 is 15 residues. Germline CDR1 and CDR2: DFQATT and SNEGSKA (reference sequence). Construction of the TCR beta libraries employed iRepertoire HTBI primers in conjunction with Arm-PCR of CDR3 regions. TCRdb re-analysed the multiplex PCR reads in MiXCR, keeping a single row per CDR3 protein. The sample gives around 400,000 distinct CDR3 sequences, roughly 25% of which show up once; around a quarter is in the top ten. Time point here: persistent/refractory GD, antithyroid drugs over 5 years with positive TRAb. The authors made the TCR library using RNA they extracted from PBMCs. The table lists this clonotype with many counts.

The chain links TRBV20-1 to TRBJ2-7, with 11 bases matching TRBD2. This receptor was identified in a woman between 40 and 55 years old with Graves disease. The input for sequencing was peripheral blood mononuclear cells (PBMCs), taken when the disease was refractory, from a patient treated with antithyroid drugs. CDR3 residues: CSASGLAGGSYEQYF. CDR3 DNA: TGCAGTGCTTCCGGACTAGCGGGTGGGTCCTACGAGCAGTACTTC.